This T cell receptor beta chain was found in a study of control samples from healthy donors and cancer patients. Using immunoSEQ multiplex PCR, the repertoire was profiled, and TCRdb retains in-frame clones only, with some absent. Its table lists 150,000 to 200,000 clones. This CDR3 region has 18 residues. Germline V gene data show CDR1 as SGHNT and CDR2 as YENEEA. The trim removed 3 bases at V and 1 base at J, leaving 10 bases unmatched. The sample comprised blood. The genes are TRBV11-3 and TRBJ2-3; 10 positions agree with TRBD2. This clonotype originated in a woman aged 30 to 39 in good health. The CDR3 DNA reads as TGTGCCAGCAGCTTCAGCGGGGGGGTTCACCCCTGCACAGATACGCAGTATTTT. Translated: CASSFSGGVHPCTDTQYF.